A single sample gave rise to the 14 T cell receptor beta chains below, sequenced in a study of beta chain features in type 1 diabetes. Reverse transcribing all isolated RNA meant expressed TCRB transcripts were sequenced. Sequencing was performed with immunoSEQ multiplex PCR; in TCRdb, only in-frame clones are kept and a portion is missing. The data contain about 320,000 clones, 14% of them singletons. Material: central memory CD4+ T cells from blood. Receptors originate from a man aged 25-45 years in good health.

This clone has more than one count but fewer than ten. The V and J genes are TRBV6-1 and TRBJ1-5; D uncertain. Trimming pared 1 base from V and 6 bases from J, leaving 10 bases between. Germline CDR1 reads MNHNS; CDR2 reads SASEGT. The CDR3 is 14 amino acids. CDR3 sequence (DNA): TGTGCCAGCAGTGAAGTGGGAGTTGGTCAGCCCCAGCATTTT. It codes for CASSEVGVGQPQHF.

V is TRBV11-2 and J is TRBJ2-2; D unresolved. The V end was cut by 3 bases, the J end by 4 bases, with 9 bases between. Germline-derived CDR1 and CDR2 are SGHAT and FQNNGV. The CDR3 length is 14 residues. The chain's CDR3 is CASSLEQSTGELFF. The CDR3 DNA sequence: TGTGCCAGCAGCTTGGAACAGTCCACCGGGGAGCTGTTTTTT.

The J gene is TRBJ1-2, the V gene TRBV6-1; 8 bases match TRBD1. Germline values: CDR1 MNHNS, CDR2 SASEGT. The CDR3 runs to 13 residues. The ends lost 6 bases at V and 8 bases at J; junction bases unmatched: 8. For the CDR3, the DNA is TGTGCCAGCAGCGGACAGGGACGGACGGGCTACACCTTC. It encodes CASSGQGRTGYTF.

This sequence joins TRBV7-3 and TRBJ2-7, with D unclear. V was shortened by 9 bases and J by 4 bases, with 10 bases between the two germline ends. Germline V gene lookup returns CDR1 SGHTA and CDR2 FQGTGA. The CDR3 contains 11 residues. The CDR3 is CARILEYEQYV. The CDR3 region has the DNA TGTGCCAGGATTCTAGAATACGAGCAGTACGTC.

There are many counts of this clone. The CDR3 DNA follows: TGCAGCGTTGAAGTACTAGCGGCCGGGGAGCTGTTTTTT. Its protein is CSVEVLAAGELFF. V gene TRBV29-1 combines with J gene TRBJ2-2; TRBD2 agrees at 8 bases. V dropped 1 base and J dropped 6; count of bases not matched to a gene: 1. The CDR3 runs to 13 residues. Germline CDR1 is SQVTM and CDR2 is ANQGSEA.

A remark on this clone: This sample includes further DNA sequences coding for the same CDR3. The V call is TRBV7-2, the J call TRBJ1-2; no firm D call. V was shortened by 5 bases and J by 1 base, with 8 bases between the two germline ends. The CDR3 has 13 amino acids. Germline V CDR1 and CDR2: SGHTA, FQGNSA. The CDR3 DNA is TGTGCCAGCAGCCCGCCGGGTAACTATGGCTACACCTTC. Translating it yields CASSPPGNYGYTF.

This clone was observed a handful of times. The chain combines TRBV2 with TRBJ2-1; the D gene could be TRBD1 or TRBD2 (5 bases each). This CDR3 comprises 12 residues. Germline V gene data show CDR1 as SNHLY and CDR2 as FYNNEI. V was pared by 5 bases and J by 14 bases, with 16 bases between. The CDR3 loop reads CASSPSRDVKFF. DNA for the CDR3: TGTGCCAGCAGTCCTAGTCGGGACGTAAAGTTCTTC.

This clone was counted many times. The chain links TRBV11-2 to TRBJ2-7; TRBD1 matches at 7 bases. After removal of 5 bases from V and 3 bases from J, the junction contained 4 bases not matched to a gene. Germline loops: CDR1 SGHAT, CDR2 FQNNGV. CDR3 length: 13 residues. DNA of the CDR3: TGTGCCAGCAGCGAAGGACAGGTCTACGAGCAGTACTTC. It is translated as CASSEGQVYEQYF.

The chain has TRBV7-2 and TRBJ2-5, with D perhaps matching TRBD2 (5 bases). From germline, CDR1 is SGHTA and CDR2 FQGNSA. Trimming pared 1 base from V and 4 bases from J, leaving 7 bases between. The CDR3 runs 13 residues. The CDR3 here is CASSLVDSETQYF. CDR3 DNA sequence: TGTGCCAGCAGCTTAGTGGACTCAGAGACCCAGTACTTC.

This clone was seen a few times. V usage is TRBV6-1 and J usage is TRBJ2-7; 7 bases are a match to TRBD1. Germline V CDR1 and CDR2: MNHNS, SASEGT. Losses at the gene ends were 10 bases for V and 5 bases for J; bases not matched to a gene: 17. This CDR3 has 15 amino acids. The CDR3 nucleotides read TGTGCCACCCTGGACCGGGGCCAGGGGGAGAACGAGCAGTACTTC. As protein: CATLDRGQGENEQYF.

This clone was counted between two and nine times. This chain uses TRBV29-1 with TRBJ1-1; D uncertain. The V end lost 4 bases, the J end lost 0 bases, and 9 bases lay between the germline ends. Germline CDR1 reads SQVTM; CDR2 reads ANQGSEA. The CDR3 length is 13 residues. The CDR3 here is CSVGGGMNTEAFF. The CDR3 region has the DNA TGCAGCGTTGGAGGCGGAATGAACACTGAAGCTTTCTTT.

V gene TRBV7-7 combines with J gene TRBJ2-3, with 7 nucleotides matching TRBD2. The V gene end was trimmed by 8 bases and the J gene end by 4 bases; junction bases not matched to a gene: 6. This CDR3 has 13 residues. Germline V gene sequence: CDR1 SSHAT, CDR2 FNYEAQ (reference sequence). The CDR3 loop reads CASFAGDADTQYF. In nucleotides, the CDR3 is TGTGCCAGCTTCGCGGGGGATGCAGATACGCAGTATTTT.

This chain joins TRBV27 and TRBJ1-2; D gene ambiguous. The CDR3 covers 18 residues. V lost 5 bases and J 0 bases, leaving 22 bases between the germline ends. Germline values: CDR1 MNHEY, CDR2 SMNVEV (reference sequence). CDR3 amino acids: CASSLYQVRPNTNYGYTF. The CDR3 nucleotides read TGTGCCAGCAGTCTCTACCAGGTCCGACCCAATACTAACTATGGCTACACCTTC.

The genes are TRBV18 and TRBJ2-7, with a tentative D call TRBD1 (5 bases). CDR1 KGHSH and CDR2 LQKENI come from the germline V gene. The CDR3 length is 13 residues. Trimming pared 4 bases from V and 0 bases from J, leaving 7 bases between. DNA for the CDR3: TGTGCCAGCTCACTACAGGACTCCTACGAGCAGTACGTC. Translating gives CASSLQDSYEQYV.